This T cell receptor beta chain was sequenced during a study of T cell responses to AZD1222 COVID-19 vaccine. The study, taken as a whole, reports: Along spike, vaccine-associated CD4 TCRs were found throughout, with dominance at 160-218 and 743-854. Increases in Spike-specific TCR breadth and depth were seen after two AZD1222 doses. Clonal diversity was possibly underestimated, and the donors were mostly white British, with more females. Baseline serology detected seropositivity in only six or seven AZD1222 recipients.

A word on this clone: Its antigen is currently unknown.

Sequencing was performed with immunoSEQ multiplex PCR; in TCRdb, only in-frame clones are kept and a portion is missing. The table includes 100,000 to 150,000 clones, just over 90% detected once. This sample comprised peripheral blood, obtained 28 days after the second AZD1222 dose. The TCR sequence derives from an adult who received the AZD1222 COVID-19 vaccine.

CDR3 in DNA: TGTGCCAGCAGCTTGGGCGCAGGGAGTAACACCGGGGAGCTGTTTTTT. The encoded protein is CASSLGAGSNTGELFF. This rearrangement joins TRBV5-4 to TRBJ2-2; D may correspond to TRBD1 or TRBD2 (5 bases each). Per germline, CDR1 SGHNT and CDR2 YYREEE (reference sequence). CDR3 length equals 16 residues. V dropped 0 bases and J dropped 2 bases, with 11 bases sitting between them.